This T cell receptor beta chain was recorded in a study of blood T cell repertoires in COVID-19. Assay: immunoSEQ multiplex PCR; the TCRdb copy retains only in-frame clones and omits some. There are 300,000 to 400,000 clones in the sample; around 90% occur only once, and about 5% lies in the top ten. The CDR3 has 17 amino acids. The J segment lost 5 bases and the V segment lost 0 bases, leaving 9 bases of the junction unmatched. Per the germline V gene, CDR1 is SGHNT and CDR2 is YYREEE (reference sequence). This clone has a single count. The V call is TRBV5-4, the J call TRBJ2-1; 9 nucleotides match TRBD2. The specimen sequenced was PBMCs or T cells enriched from blood (not recorded which). This sequence was found in a young man who had recovered from COVID-19. The CDR3 here is CASSLVGSGGINNEQFF. CDR3 nucleotides: TGTGCCAGCAGCTTGGTGGGCAGCGGGGGGATCAACAATGAGCAGTTCTTC.